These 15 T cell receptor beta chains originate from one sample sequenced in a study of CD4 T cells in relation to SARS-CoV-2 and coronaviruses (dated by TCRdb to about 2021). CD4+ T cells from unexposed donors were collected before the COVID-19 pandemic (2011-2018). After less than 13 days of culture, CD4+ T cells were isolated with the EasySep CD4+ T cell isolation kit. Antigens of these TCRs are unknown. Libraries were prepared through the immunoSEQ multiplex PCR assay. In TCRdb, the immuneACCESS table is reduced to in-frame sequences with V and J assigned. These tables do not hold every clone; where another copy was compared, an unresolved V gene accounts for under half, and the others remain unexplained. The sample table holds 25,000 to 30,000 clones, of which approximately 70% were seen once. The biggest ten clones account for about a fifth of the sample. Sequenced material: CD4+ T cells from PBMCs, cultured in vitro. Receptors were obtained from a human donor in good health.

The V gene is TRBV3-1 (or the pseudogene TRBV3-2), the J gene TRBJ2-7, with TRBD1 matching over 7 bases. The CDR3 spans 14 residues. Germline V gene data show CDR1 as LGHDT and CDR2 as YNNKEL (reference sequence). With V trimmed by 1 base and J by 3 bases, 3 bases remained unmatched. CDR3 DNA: TGTGCCAGCAGCCAAGGACAGGGTGACTACGAGCAGTACTTC. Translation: CASSQGQGDYEQYF.

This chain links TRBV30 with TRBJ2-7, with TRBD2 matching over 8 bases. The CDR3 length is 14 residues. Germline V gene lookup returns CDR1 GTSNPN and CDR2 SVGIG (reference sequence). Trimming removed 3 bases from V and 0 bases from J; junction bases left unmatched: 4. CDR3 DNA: TGTGCCTGGAGCGGACTAGCTAGCTCCTACGAGCAGTACTTC. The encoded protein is CAWSGLASSYEQYF.

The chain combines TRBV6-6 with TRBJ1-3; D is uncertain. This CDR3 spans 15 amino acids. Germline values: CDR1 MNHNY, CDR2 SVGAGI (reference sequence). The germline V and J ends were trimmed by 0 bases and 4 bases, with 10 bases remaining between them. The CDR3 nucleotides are TGTGCCAGCAGTTACTCCGGGGTTAGAGGAAACACCATATATTTT. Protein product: CASSYSGVRGNTIYF.

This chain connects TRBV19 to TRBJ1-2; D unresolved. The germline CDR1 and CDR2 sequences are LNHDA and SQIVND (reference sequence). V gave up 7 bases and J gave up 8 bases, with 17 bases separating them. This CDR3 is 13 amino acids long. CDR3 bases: TGTGCCAGTAACCCACAGAGTACGGGCGGCTACACCTTC. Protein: CASNPQSTGGYTF.

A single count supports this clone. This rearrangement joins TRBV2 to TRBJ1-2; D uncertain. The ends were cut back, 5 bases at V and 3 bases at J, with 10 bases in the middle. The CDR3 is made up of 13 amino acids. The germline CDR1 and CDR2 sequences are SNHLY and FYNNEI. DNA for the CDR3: TGTGCCAGCAGTAGGGAACAAGACTATGGCTACACCTTC. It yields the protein CASSREQDYGYTF. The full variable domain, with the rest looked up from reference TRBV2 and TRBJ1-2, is EPEVTQTPSHQVTQMGQEVILRCVPISNHLYFYWYRQILGQKVEFLVSFYNNEISEKSEIFDDQFSVERPDGSNFTLKIRSTKLEDSAMYFCASSREQDYGYTFGSGTRLTVV.

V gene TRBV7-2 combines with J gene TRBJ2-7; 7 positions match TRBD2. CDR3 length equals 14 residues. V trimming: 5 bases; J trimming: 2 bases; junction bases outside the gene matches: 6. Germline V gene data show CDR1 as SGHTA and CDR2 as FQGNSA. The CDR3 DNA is TGTGCCAGCAGCGATTATGGGGGGGCCTACGAGCAGTACTTC. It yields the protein CASSDYGGAYEQYF.

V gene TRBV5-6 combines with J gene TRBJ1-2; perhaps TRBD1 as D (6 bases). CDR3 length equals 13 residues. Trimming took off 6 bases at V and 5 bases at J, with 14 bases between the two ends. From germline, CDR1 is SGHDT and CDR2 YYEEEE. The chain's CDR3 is CASTYSGTYGYTF. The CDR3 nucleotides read TGTGCCAGCACCTACTCGGGGACATATGGCTACACCTTC.

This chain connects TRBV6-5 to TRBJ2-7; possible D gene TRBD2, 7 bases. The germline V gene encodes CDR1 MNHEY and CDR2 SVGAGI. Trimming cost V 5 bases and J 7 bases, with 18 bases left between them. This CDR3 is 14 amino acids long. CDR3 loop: CASSPLGGGLEQYF. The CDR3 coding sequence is TGTGCCAGCAGTCCTTTAGGGGGGGGACTGGAGCAGTACTTC.

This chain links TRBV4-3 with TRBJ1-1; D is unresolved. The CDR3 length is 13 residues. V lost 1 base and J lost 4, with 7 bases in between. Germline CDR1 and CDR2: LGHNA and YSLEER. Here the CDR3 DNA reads TGCGCCAGCAGCCAAGGACATTCCACTGAAGCTTTCTTT. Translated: CASSQGHSTEAFF.

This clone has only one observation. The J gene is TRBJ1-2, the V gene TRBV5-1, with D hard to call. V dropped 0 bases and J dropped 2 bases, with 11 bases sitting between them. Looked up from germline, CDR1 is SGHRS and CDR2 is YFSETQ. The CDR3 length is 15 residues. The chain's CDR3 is CASSLAPGPNYGYTF. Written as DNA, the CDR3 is TGCGCCAGCAGCTTGGCCCCGGGTCCCAACTATGGCTACACCTTC.

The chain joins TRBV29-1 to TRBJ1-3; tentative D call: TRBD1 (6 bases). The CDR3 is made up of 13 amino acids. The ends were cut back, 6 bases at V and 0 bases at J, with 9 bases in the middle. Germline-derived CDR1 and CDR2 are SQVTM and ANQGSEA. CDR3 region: CSVGDISGNTIYF. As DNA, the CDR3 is TGCAGCGTGGGGGACATCTCTGGAAACACCATATATTTT. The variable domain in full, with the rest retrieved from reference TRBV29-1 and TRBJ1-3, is SAVISQKPSRDICQRGTSLTIQCQVDSQVTMMFWYRQQPGQSLTLIATANQGSEATYESGFVIDKFPISRPNLTFSTLTVSNMSPEDSSIYLCSVGDISGNTIYFGEGSWLTVV.

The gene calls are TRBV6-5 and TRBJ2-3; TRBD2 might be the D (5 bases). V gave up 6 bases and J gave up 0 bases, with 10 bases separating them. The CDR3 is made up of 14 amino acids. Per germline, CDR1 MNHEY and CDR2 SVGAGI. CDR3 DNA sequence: TGTGCCAGCAGAGGGAGCACTAGCACAGATACGCAGTATTTT. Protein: CASRGSTSTDTQYF.

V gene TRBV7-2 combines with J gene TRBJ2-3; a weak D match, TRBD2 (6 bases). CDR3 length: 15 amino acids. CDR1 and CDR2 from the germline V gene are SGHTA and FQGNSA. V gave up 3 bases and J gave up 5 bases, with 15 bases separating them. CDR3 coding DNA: TGTGCCAGCAGCTTGTGGGGGGAGGTGGGAGATACGCAGTATTTT. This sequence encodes CASSLWGEVGDTQYF. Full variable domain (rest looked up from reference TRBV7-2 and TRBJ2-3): GAGVSQSPSNKVTEKGKDVELRCDPISGHTALYWYRQSLGQGLEFLIYFQGNSAPDKSGLPSDRFSAERTGGSVSTLTIQRTQQEDSAVYLCASSLWGEVGDTQYFGPGTRLTVL.

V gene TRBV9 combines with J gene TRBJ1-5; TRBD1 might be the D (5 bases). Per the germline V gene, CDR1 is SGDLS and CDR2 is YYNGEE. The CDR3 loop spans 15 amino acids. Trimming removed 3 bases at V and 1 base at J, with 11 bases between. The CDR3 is CASSGQGWSNQPQHF. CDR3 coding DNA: TGTGCCAGCAGCGGGCAGGGTTGGAGCAATCAGCCCCAGCATTTT.

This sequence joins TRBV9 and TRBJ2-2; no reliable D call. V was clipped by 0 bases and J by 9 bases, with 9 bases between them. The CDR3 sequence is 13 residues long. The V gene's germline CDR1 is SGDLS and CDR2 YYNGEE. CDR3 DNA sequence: TGTGCCAGCAGCGTAGCCCCCAGCCGGGAGCTGTTTTTT. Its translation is CASSVAPSRELFF.